The 3 T cell receptor beta chains given below trace back to one sample, sequenced in a study of blood T cell repertoires in COVID-19. The protocol was immunoSEQ multiplex PCR, while the TCRdb copy is restricted to in-frame clones and leaves out a portion. The profile shows 120,000 or so clones, 80% to 90% of them singletons. The specimen sequenced was peripheral blood. These receptors originate from a man aged 70 or older with active or convalescent COVID-19.

The rearrangement uses TRBV7-9 and TRBJ2-7, with a possible D match to TRBD2 (6 bases). The ends were cut back, 1 base at V and 6 bases at J, with 13 bases in the middle. Germline V gives CDR1 SEHNR, CDR2 FQNEAQ (reference sequence). CDR3 length equals 14 residues. CDR3 in amino acids: CASSLGAGSLEQYF. The CDR3 nucleotides read TGTGCCAGCAGCTTAGGGGCGGGATCGCTCGAGCAGTACTTC.

V usage is TRBV9 and J usage is TRBJ2-7; D possibly corresponds to TRBD2 (5 bases). The germline gives CDR1 SGDLS, CDR2 YYNGEE. V was trimmed by 0 bases and J by 5 bases, leaving 6 bases between them. The CDR3 has 12 amino acids. CDR3 coding DNA: TGTGCCAGCAGCGTAGCGGGGAACGAGCAGTACTTC. It codes for CASSVAGNEQYF.

The V call is TRBV28, the J call TRBJ2-1, with D perhaps matching TRBD1 (5 bases). The CDR3 spans 13 residues. V was shortened by 7 bases and J by 4 bases, with 11 bases between the two germline ends. Looked up from germline, CDR1 is MDHEN and CDR2 is SYDVKM. CDR3 sequence (DNA): TGTGCCAGCAAGCCCGCAGGGTACAATGAGCAGTTCTTC. It translates to CASKPAGYNEQFF.